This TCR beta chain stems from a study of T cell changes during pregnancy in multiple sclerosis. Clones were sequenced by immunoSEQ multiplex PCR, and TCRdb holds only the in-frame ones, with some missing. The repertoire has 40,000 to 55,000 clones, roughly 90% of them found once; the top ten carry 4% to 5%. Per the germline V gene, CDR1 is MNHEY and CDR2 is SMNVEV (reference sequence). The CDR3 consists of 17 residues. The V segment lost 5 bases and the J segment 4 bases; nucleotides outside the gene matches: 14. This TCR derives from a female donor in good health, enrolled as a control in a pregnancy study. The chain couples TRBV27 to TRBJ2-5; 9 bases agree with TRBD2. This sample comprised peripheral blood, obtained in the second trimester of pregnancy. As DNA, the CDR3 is TGTGCCAGCAGTCTCCGCGGCGGGGGGGCGCCCAGAGAGACCCAGTACTTC. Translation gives CASSLRGGGAPRETQYF.